One sample yielded the 9 T cell receptor beta chains listed below, sequenced in a study of a mutant IDH1 vaccine in newly diagnosed glioma. The time point: baseline, week 1 (first vaccination visit). Treatment indicated: pre-vaccination baseline after standard-of-care therapy. Clones were sequenced by immunoSEQ multiplex PCR, and TCRdb holds only the in-frame ones, with some missing. The sample lists 95,000 to 100,000 clones, about 90% occurring once. The source was PBMCs, collected from a glioma patient treated with radiotherapy, temozolomide or both. These receptor sequences come from a woman between 45 and 65 years old with glioma.

The chain has TRBV29-1 and TRBJ2-5; TRBD1 might be the D (5 bases). The V gene's germline CDR1 is SQVTM and CDR2 ANQGSEA. Trimming took off 6 bases at V and 3 bases at J, with 20 bases between the two ends. The CDR3 has 15 amino acids. CDR3 sequence reads: CSVRRSRQGEETQYF. CDR3 nucleotides: TGCAGCGTCAGAAGGAGTCGGCAGGGTGAAGAGACCCAGTACTTC.

V is TRBV2 and J is TRBJ2-7, with D unclear. V gave up 3 bases and J gave up 5 bases, with 8 bases separating them. The CDR3 is made up of 12 amino acids. The germline V gene encodes CDR1 SNHLY and CDR2 FYNNEI. Here the CDR3 DNA reads TGTGCCAGCAGTGATTATTCCCACGAGCAGTACTTC. It encodes CASSDYSHEQYF. The full variable domain, with the rest looked up from reference TRBV2 and TRBJ2-7, is EPEVTQTPSHQVTQMGQEVILRCVPISNHLYFYWYRQILGQKVEFLVSFYNNEISEKSEIFDDQFSVERPDGSNFTLKIRSTKLEDSAMYFCASSDYSHEQYFGPGTRLTVT.

CDR3 protein: CASSLIPHRQGYNSPLHF. The CDR3 bases are TGTGCCAGCAGCTTGATCCCCCACCGACAGGGTTATAATTCACCCCTCCACTTT. This chain links TRBV5-6 with TRBJ1-6; 7 bases are a match to TRBD1. The CDR3 consists of 18 residues. The germline V gene has CDR1 SGHDT and CDR2 YYEEEE. V trimming: 1 base; J trimming: 4 bases; junction bases outside the gene matches: 11.

The chain employs TRBV6-6 and TRBJ1-6; unclear D gene. Trimming took 0 bases from V and 10 from J, leaving 7 bases between them. Looked up from germline, CDR1 is MNHNY and CDR2 is SVGAGI (reference sequence). This CDR3 has 13 amino acids. As DNA, the CDR3 is TGTGCCAGCAGTTACTCGGATGACTCACCCCTCCACTTT. Protein product: CASSYSDDSPLHF.

This clone was seen a few times. J is TRBJ1-1 and V is TRBV5-1; no clear D. CDR1 is SGHRS, CDR2 YFSETQ, per germline. The germline V and J ends were trimmed by 2 bases and 5 bases, with 13 bases remaining between them. This CDR3 is built from 14 residues. The CDR3 protein is CASSFGLLGTEAFF. CDR3 in DNA: TGCGCCAGCAGCTTCGGGCTCCTGGGTACTGAAGCTTTCTTT. Complete variable domain (other parts from reference TRBV5-1 and TRBJ1-1): KAGVTQTPRYLIKTRGQQVTLSCSPISGHRSVSWYQQTPGQGLQFLFEYFSETQRNKGNFPGRFSGRQFSNSRSEMNVSTLELGDSALYLCASSFGLLGTEAFFGQGTRLTVV.

The rearrangement links TRBV19 to TRBJ1-2; D might be TRBD1 (6 bases). The V gene's germline CDR1 is LNHDA and CDR2 SQIVND (reference sequence). The CDR3 runs 12 residues. Trimming pared 9 bases from V and 4 bases from J, leaving 12 bases between. Here the CDR3 DNA reads TGTGCCAGCCGACAGGAGCTCTATGGCTACACCTTC. This translates into CASRQELYGYTF.

This chain uses TRBV10-3 with TRBJ1-2; 8 bases are a match to TRBD1. CDR1 ENHRY and CDR2 SYGVKD come from the germline V gene. The trim removed 6 bases at V and 6 bases at J, leaving 12 bases unmatched. This CDR3 spans 15 amino acids. DNA of the CDR3: TGTGCCATCAGGAAACAGGGGGACCGGTCCCATGGCTACACCTTC. Its translation is CAIRKQGDRSHGYTF.

CDR3 protein: CASSPAGTVGYTF. In DNA form, the CDR3 reads TGTGCCAGCAGCCCCGCAGGGACGGTTGGCTACACCTTC. The gene calls are TRBV5-6 and TRBJ1-2; a weak D match, TRBD1 (5 bases). The V gene lost 4 bases and the J gene lost 7 bases, with 14 bases spanning the gap. Germline loops: CDR1 SGHDT, CDR2 YYEEEE. The CDR3 has 13 amino acids.

CDR3 amino acids: CASSLGGHSNQPQHF. The CDR3 region has the DNA TGTGCCAGCAGCTTAGGAGGGCACAGCAATCAGCCCCAGCATTTT. The rearrangement joins TRBV7-9 to TRBJ1-5; unclear D gene. The CDR3 has 15 amino acids. V shed 1 base and J shed 1 base, with 8 bases lying between them. The germline gives CDR1 SEHNR, CDR2 FQNEAQ (reference sequence).